These 21 T cell receptor beta chains were all obtained from the same sample, sequenced in a study of T cells in Graves' hyperthyroidism and ophthalmopathy. TCR beta CDR3 sequences were amplified from RNA transcripts. HTBI primers were used for first-round RT-PCR of the TCR CDR3. TCRdb re-analysed the multiplex PCR reads in MiXCR, keeping a single row per CDR3 protein. The table shows about 640,000 distinct CDR3 sequences, with roughly 15% occurring only once. What was sequenced was blood. All receptors come from a woman in her fifties or sixties with Graves' ophthalmopathy.

This clonotype showed up just a few times. The chain combines TRBV20-1 with TRBJ2-1; D gene ambiguous. The CDR3 runs 14 residues. Germline assignment: CDR1 DFQATT and CDR2 SNEGSKA (reference sequence). The V and J ends lost 3 bases and 0 bases respectively, with 9 bases between them. The CDR3 DNA follows: TGCAGTGCTAGGGTTATTAGCTCCTACAATGAGCAGTTCTTC. Encoded protein: CSARVISSYNEQFF.

This clonotype was picked up many times. This chain joins TRBV7-2 and TRBJ2-3; D perhaps matches TRBD2 (6 bases). CDR3 length equals 13 residues. Germline-derived CDR1 and CDR2 are SGHTA and FQGNSA. Trimming shortened V by 8 bases and J by 1 base, and 10 bases separated the two germline ends. CDR3 loop: CASRGIGTDTQYF. The CDR3 DNA is TGTGCCAGCCGGGGGATCGGCACAGATACGCAGTATTTT. Full variable domain (remainder filled in from reference TRBV7-2 and TRBJ2-3): GAGVSQSPSNKVTEKGKDVELRCDPISGHTALYWYRQSLGQGLEFLIYFQGNSAPDKSGLPSDRFSAERTGGSVSTLTIQRTQQEDSAVYLCASRGIGTDTQYFGPGTRLTVL.

This clonotype was counted ten times or more. The chain joins TRBV7-9 to TRBJ1-1; TRBD1 might be the D (6 bases). Germline-derived CDR1 and CDR2 are SEHNR and FQNEAQ (reference sequence). The germline V and J ends were trimmed by 11 bases and 3 bases, with 19 bases remaining between them. The CDR3 runs to 14 residues. CDR3 loop: CASRRGAGDTEAFF. The CDR3 DNA follows: TGTGCCTCAAGGCGGGGGGCTGGGGACACTGAAGCTTTCTTT.

This clonotype was seen many times. This rearrangement joins TRBV29-1 to TRBJ2-7, with no clear D. Trimming took off 5 bases at V and 0 bases at J, with 11 bases between the two ends. The CDR3 runs 13 residues. The germline CDR1 and CDR2 sequences are SQVTM and ANQGSEA. The CDR3 DNA is TGCAGCGTTACGGCACAGAGCTCCTACGAGCAGTACTTC. Translation: CSVTAQSSYEQYF.

This clonotype was seen ten or more times. In DNA, the CDR3 is TGTGCCAGCAGTTACTGGGTTAGCGGGTCGGATGAGCAGTTCTTC. Protein: CASSYWVSGSDEQFF. This chain uses TRBV6-2 or TRBV6-3 with TRBJ2-1, with TRBD2 matching over 7 bases. The CDR3 is 15 residues long. The germline CDR1 and CDR2 sequences are MNHEY and SVGEGT. V gave up 1 base and J gave up 8 bases; unmatched junction bases: 8.

The J gene is TRBJ1-1, the V gene TRBV20-1; weak D call: TRBD1 (6 bases). The CDR3 length is 14 residues. Trimming took off 3 bases at V and 2 bases at J, with 13 bases between the two ends. Germline CDR1 DFQATT, CDR2 SNEGSKA (reference sequence). CDR3 loop: CSASEQGGNTEAFF. The CDR3 nucleotides are TGCAGTGCTAGTGAACAGGGAGGTAACACTGAAGCTTTCTTT.

This clonotype was counted between two and nine times. This chain connects TRBV4-2 to TRBJ2-7; D is undetermined. The CDR3 length is 13 residues. Germline-derived CDR1 and CDR2 are LGHNA and YNFKEQ. Trimming shortened V by 0 bases and J by 4 bases, and 7 bases separated the two germline ends. CDR3 bases: TGTGCCAGCAGCCAAGAAGTTCTATACGAGCAGTACTTC. Amino acids: CASSQEVLYEQYF.

The rearrangement uses TRBV27 and TRBJ2-2; TRBD2 matches 12 bases. Germline V CDR1 and CDR2: MNHEY, SMNVEV (reference sequence). This CDR3 has 18 amino acids. Trimming cost V 2 bases and J 8 bases; bases outside gene matches: 12. For the CDR3, the DNA is TGTGCCAGCAGTTTAGGGCAGCGACTAGCGGGAGTAGGGGGGGAGCTGTTTTTT. Encoded protein: CASSLGQRLAGVGGELFF.

This clonotype was picked up many times. The rearrangement links TRBV18 to TRBJ1-1; no clear D. Germline V gene sequence: CDR1 KGHSH, CDR2 LQKENI. The CDR3 totals 14 residues. V lost 8 bases, J lost 1 base, and 14 bases lay in between. The CDR3 sequence is CASTLGSTNTEAFF. CDR3 sequence (DNA): TGTGCCAGCACCCTGGGGAGTACGAACACTGAAGCTTTCTTT. The whole variable domain, remainder taken from reference TRBV18 and TRBJ1-1, is NAGVMQNPRHLVRRRGQEARLRCSPMKGHSHVYWYRQLPEEGLKFMVYLQKENIIDESGMPKERFSAEFPKEGPSILRIQQVVRGDSAAYFCASTLGSTNTEAFFGQGTRLTVV.

The sample holds many counts of this clonotype. The J gene is TRBJ1-2, the V gene TRBV27; possibly TRBD1 for D (6 bases). The CDR3 has 15 residues. Per the germline V gene, CDR1 is MNHEY and CDR2 is SMNVEV (reference sequence). Between the trimmed V and J ends, which lost 3 bases and 4 bases, there was a span of 15 bases. Here the CDR3 reads CASSLVGGQIYGYTF. CDR3 sequence (DNA): TGTGCCAGCAGTTTGGTTGGGGGGCAGATCTATGGCTACACCTTC.

This clonotype was counted a few times. The rearrangement uses TRBV20-1 and TRBJ1-4; no reliable D call. Germline lookup yields CDR1 DFQATT and CDR2 SNEGSKA (reference sequence). V was pared by 3 bases and J by 7 bases, with 12 bases between. CDR3 length: 13 amino acids. DNA of the CDR3: TGCAGTGCTAGTGAAGGATCGGGTGAAAAACTGTTTTTT. Protein product: CSASEGSGEKLFF.

Many counts were recorded for this clonotype. The CDR3 sequence: CASTPGQVYQYGYTF. The DNA for the CDR3 is TGTGCCAGCACACCGGGACAGGTTTATCAGTATGGCTACACCTTC. The V call is TRBV28, the J call TRBJ1-2; 8 bases map to TRBD1. The V gene's germline CDR1 is MDHEN and CDR2 SYDVKM. V lost 7 bases, J lost 5 bases, and 12 bases stayed unmatched. The CDR3 loop spans 15 amino acids.

The J gene is TRBJ1-2, the V gene TRBV10-3, with a possible D match to TRBD1 (5 bases). Trimming took off 2 bases at V and 5 bases at J, with 9 bases between the two ends. CDR1 is ENHRY and CDR2 is SYGVKD in the germline V gene. This CDR3 has 13 amino acids. DNA of the CDR3: TGTGCCATCAGTGAGGACAGCTTTTATGGCTACACCTTC. Translating gives CAISEDSFYGYTF.

The chain couples TRBV3-1 to TRBJ1-1; TRBD1 is a possible D gene (6 bases). Germline assignment: CDR1 LGHDT and CDR2 YNNKEL (reference sequence). The ends were cut back, 4 bases at V and 4 bases at J, with 10 bases in the middle. This CDR3 comprises 13 residues. The CDR3 here is CASSPGAPTEAFF. As DNA, the CDR3 is TGTGCCAGCAGCCCGGGGGCACCCACTGAAGCTTTCTTT.

This clonotype was counted ten times or more. For the CDR3, the DNA is TGTGCCAGCAGCCCCAGAGGGGTCATCTCCTACGAGCAGTACTTC. Protein: CASSPRGVISYEQYF. V and J are TRBV28 and TRBJ2-7, with D perhaps given as TRBD1 or TRBD2 (5 bases each). Per germline, CDR1 MDHEN and CDR2 SYDVKM. The V and J ends lost 6 bases and 0 bases respectively, with 15 bases between them. The CDR3 spans 15 residues.

This clonotype has more than one count but fewer than ten. For the CDR3, the DNA is TGTGCCAGCAGTAACCGGACAGGTTGGAGGTATGAAGCTTTCTTT. Translated, it gives CASSNRTGWRYEAFF. J is TRBJ1-1 and V is TRBV12-3 or TRBV12-4; 7 bases agree with TRBD1. This CDR3 spans 15 amino acids. Unmatched junction bases numbered 13, after V lost 5 bases and J lost 7 bases.

This clonotype was recorded at least ten times. The chain has TRBV2 and TRBJ2-7; TRBD2 aligns across 8 bases. CDR3 length: 14 amino acids. The ends lost 6 bases at V and 4 bases at J; junction bases unmatched: 8. Per the germline V gene, CDR1 is SNHLY and CDR2 is FYNNEI. In nucleotides, the CDR3 is TGTGCCAGCAGCGGAGAGACGGGGGGGTACGAGCAGTACTTC. Translated: CASSGETGGYEQYF.

In its sample, this clonotype was seen many times. The rearrangement uses TRBV5-8 and TRBJ2-7; D is unclear. The CDR3 loop spans 12 amino acids. Deletions cut 0 bases from V and 9 bases from J, with 10 bases between. CDR1 is SGHTS, CDR2 YDEGEE, per germline. The CDR3 reads CASSLGAFAQYF. CDR3 coding DNA: TGTGCCAGCAGCTTGGGGGCCTTCGCGCAGTACTTC. The full variable domain, completed using reference TRBV5-8 and TRBJ2-7, is EAGVTQSPTHLIKTRGQQATLRCSPISGHTSVYWYQQALGLGLQFLLWYDEGEERNRGNFPPRFSGRQFPNYSSELNVNALELEDSALYLCASSLGAFAQYFGPGTRLTVT.

This clonotype was counted ten times or more. The chain combines TRBV6-5 with TRBJ2-7; D is possibly TRBD2 (6 bases). Germline V CDR1 and CDR2: MNHEY, SVGAGI. The CDR3 covers 15 residues. V dropped 2 bases and J dropped 7 bases, with 18 bases sitting between them. The CDR3: CASSYTGDSSQEQYF. The DNA for the CDR3 is TGTGCCAGCAGTTACACGGGAGACAGTTCTCAGGAGCAGTACTTC.

This clonotype turned up a few times. The CDR3 nucleotides read TGTGCCAGCAGCTTCTTCCCCCAGCCCCAGCATTTT. Its translation: CASSFFPQPQHF. The chain is built from TRBV7-2 and TRBJ1-5; unclear D gene. Trimming shortened V by 3 bases and J by 7 bases, and 7 bases separated the two germline ends. In germline, CDR1 is SGHTA, CDR2 FQGNSA. The CDR3 extends over 12 amino acids.

This clonotype appeared many times. The rearrangement joins TRBV11-2 to TRBJ2-7; tentatively, D is TRBD1 (6 bases). V lost 2 bases and J 3 bases, leaving 8 bases between the germline ends. CDR1 and CDR2 (germline): SGHAT, FQNNGV. The CDR3 runs 13 residues. The CDR3 protein is CASSLTGYYEQYF. The CDR3 DNA sequence: TGTGCCAGCAGCTTAACAGGGTACTACGAGCAGTACTTC.